A single sample is the source of the 23 T cell receptor beta chains below, sequenced in a study of technical replicates of blood from a few donors. This table comes from immunoSEQ multiplex PCR, and its TCRdb copy is limited to in-frame clones, with some not included. The data show fewer than 90,000 clones, just under 95% seen once. Sample: T cells isolated from PBMCs. These receptors were obtained from a human donor in good health.

This chain uses TRBV25-1 with TRBJ2-1; no clear D gene. The ends were cut back, 3 bases at V and 3 bases at J, with 9 bases in the middle. Per germline, CDR1 MGHDK and CDR2 SYGVNS. The CDR3 extends over 14 amino acids. CDR3 DNA sequence: TGTGCCAGCAGTGACCCGGAGTACTACAATGAGCAGTTCTTC. It is translated as CASSDPEYYNEQFF.

This CDR3 is CATGGGHLEAFF. CDR3 nucleotides: TGTGCCACGGGGGGGGGACACCTAGAAGCTTTCTTT. The rearrangement joins TRBV2 to TRBJ1-1; TRBD1 might be the D (6 bases). The CDR3 extends over 12 amino acids. V lost 10 bases, J lost 8 bases, and 17 bases lay in between. In germline, CDR1 is SNHLY, CDR2 FYNNEI.

V and J are TRBV4-1 and TRBJ2-7, with D perhaps TRBD1 (6 bases). Germline V CDR1 and CDR2: MGHRA, YSYEKL. This CDR3 comprises 16 residues. V was clipped by 1 base and J by 3 bases, with 16 bases between them. In DNA, the CDR3 is TGCGCCAGCAGCCAAGTGATACAGGGTAATCACTACGAGCAGTACTTC. It translates to CASSQVIQGNHYEQYF.

The chain couples TRBV2 to TRBJ1-1, with TRBD1 as a possible D gene (5 bases). Per germline, CDR1 SNHLY and CDR2 FYNNEI. Trimming shortened V by 7 bases and J by 1 base, and 22 bases separated the two germline ends. There are 17 residues in the CDR3. The CDR3 loop reads CASIFFRPQTANTEAFF. As DNA, the CDR3 is TGTGCCAGCATTTTTTTCCGCCCACAGACAGCGAACACTGAAGCTTTCTTT.

The chain carries TRBV11-2 and TRBJ2-5; D unresolved. In germline, CDR1 is SGHAT, CDR2 FQNNGV. This CDR3 region has 15 residues. Trimming left V 4 bases short and J 0 bases short, with 12 bases between. The CDR3 sequence is CASSSSTQDQETQYF. In nucleotides, the CDR3 is TGTGCCAGCAGCTCGAGCACCCAAGACCAAGAGACCCAGTACTTC.

V usage is TRBV28 and J usage is TRBJ1-5, with D uncertain. CDR3 length: 12 residues. Germline V gene sequence: CDR1 MDHEN, CDR2 SYDVKM. V lost 1 base to trimming and J lost 7 bases, with 5 bases between them. In nucleotides, the CDR3 is TGTGCCAGCAGTTTATACGGGCAGCCCCAGCATTTT. It encodes CASSLYGQPQHF.

This CDR3 is CASSLAGDSYEQYF. CDR3 nucleotide sequence: TGTGCCAGCAGCTTAGCGGGTGACTCCTACGAGCAGTACTTC. The chain has TRBV11-3 and TRBJ2-7; D unclear. V gave up 1 base and J gave up 0 bases, with 7 bases separating them. The CDR3 runs 14 residues. CDR1 is SGHNT and CDR2 is YENEEA in the germline V gene.

This chain uses TRBV11-2 with TRBJ2-1, with D unresolved. Per the germline V gene, CDR1 is SGHAT and CDR2 is FQNNGV. The CDR3 totals 11 residues. Trimming stripped 0 bases from V and 10 bases from J, with 4 bases between. The CDR3 DNA sequence: TGTGCCAGCAGCTTAGAAACAGAGCAGTTCTTC. Amino acids: CASSLETEQFF.

The chain carries TRBV5-1 and TRBJ2-6; no reliable D call. This CDR3 has 14 residues. Trimming pared 4 bases from V and 0 bases from J, leaving 5 bases between. Germline loops: CDR1 SGHRS, CDR2 YFSETQ. CDR3 loop: CASSHPSGANVLTF. CDR3 DNA: TGCGCCAGCAGCCATCCCTCTGGGGCCAACGTCCTGACTTTC.

This clone was observed once. The gene calls are TRBV11-2 and TRBJ2-7, with a weak D call TRBD1 (5 bases). Germline V gene lookup returns CDR1 SGHAT and CDR2 FQNNGV. Trimming took off 3 bases at V and 2 bases at J, with 8 bases between the two ends. The CDR3 consists of 13 residues. The CDR3 nucleotides read TGTGCCAGCAGCTTGACAGATACCTACGAGCAGTACTTC. This codes for CASSLTDTYEQYF.

A single count supports this clone. The chain joins TRBV19 to TRBJ2-6, with TRBD1 matching 7 bases. Looked up from germline, CDR1 is LNHDA and CDR2 is SQIVND (reference sequence). The ends lost 3 bases at V and 2 bases at J; junction bases unmatched: 1. CDR3 length: 15 amino acids. CDR3: CASSIGTAGANVLTF. CDR3 bases: TGTGCCAGTAGTATCGGGACAGCTGGGGCCAACGTCCTGACTTTC.

This clone is a singleton in its sample. The chain employs TRBV11-2 and TRBJ1-1; D not resolved. This CDR3 region has 13 residues. CDR1 SGHAT and CDR2 FQNNGV come from the germline V gene. V shed 3 bases and J shed 2 bases, with 7 bases lying between them. This chain's CDR3 is CASSFVENTEAFF. CDR3 in DNA: TGTGCCAGCAGCTTTGTAGAAAACACTGAAGCTTTCTTT. The full variable domain, rest sourced from reference TRBV11-2 and TRBJ1-1, is EAGVAQSPRYKIIEKRQSVAFWCNPISGHATLYWYQQILGQGPKLLIQFQNNGVVDDSQLPKDRFSAERLKGVDSTLKIQPAKLEDSAVYLCASSFVENTEAFFGQGTRLTVV.

The chain has TRBV27 and TRBJ2-3, with D perhaps TRBD2 (5 bases). Trimming removed 2 bases at V and 5 bases at J, with 17 bases between. Germline-derived CDR1 and CDR2 are MNHEY and SMNVEV (reference sequence). This CDR3 is 16 amino acids long. This chain's CDR3 is CASSLAPGSTGDTQYF. CDR3 bases: TGTGCCAGCAGTTTAGCCCCGGGATCCACGGGAGATACGCAGTATTTT.

CDR3 residues: CAISGQYNEQFF. The CDR3 nucleotides read TGTGCCATCAGTGGGCAATACAATGAGCAGTTCTTC. V usage is TRBV10-3 and J usage is TRBJ2-1; D is undetermined. Trimming shortened V by 4 bases and J by 4 bases, and 5 bases separated the two germline ends. CDR1 is ENHRY and CDR2 is SYGVKD in the germline V gene. The CDR3 is 12 amino acids.

This sequence joins TRBV6-5 and TRBJ1-1, with D tentatively TRBD1 (5 bases). V lost 2 bases and J lost 2, with 15 bases in between. The CDR3 sequence is 16 residues long. Germline CDR1 reads MNHEY; CDR2 reads SVGAGI. CDR3 bases: TGTGCCAGCAGTTACGGGCCAGGGTGGGGAAACACTGAAGCTTTCTTT. This sequence encodes CASSYGPGWGNTEAFF.

The CDR3: CASSIDLSGGAAEAFF. For the CDR3, the DNA is TGTGCCAGTAGTATAGATCTATCGGGGGGCGCGGCTGAAGCTTTCTTT. V is TRBV19 and J is TRBJ1-1; a possible D gene is TRBD1 (6 bases). Germline V lookup: CDR1 LNHDA, CDR2 SQIVND (reference sequence). The length of the CDR3 is 16 residues. V dropped 0 bases and J dropped 6 bases, with 17 bases sitting between them. Full variable domain (outside the CDR3, taken from reference TRBV19 and TRBJ1-1): DGGITQSPKYLFRKEGQNVTLSCEQNLNHDAMYWYRQDPGQGLRLIYYSQIVNDFQKGDIAEGYSVSREKKESFPLTVTSAQKNPTAFYLCASSIDLSGGAAEAFFGQGTRLTVV.

Here the CDR3 DNA reads TGTGCCAGCAGCTCCCACAGGGGTTTGAACACTGAAGCTTTCTTT. Translating it yields CASSSHRGLNTEAFF. This chain uses TRBV9 with TRBJ1-1; TRBD1 agrees at 7 bases. Germline V gene lookup returns CDR1 SGDLS and CDR2 YYNGEE. The length of the CDR3 is 15 residues. Losses at the gene ends were 4 bases for V and 0 bases for J; bases not matched to a gene: 6.

CDR3 nucleotide sequence: TGTGCCAGCAGTGCGGGAGGGCCAGATACGCAGTATTTT. It translates to CASSAGGPDTQYF. V and J are TRBV2 and TRBJ2-3, with 8 bases matching TRBD2. Germline CDR1 is SNHLY and CDR2 is FYNNEI. The CDR3 is 13 amino acids. Trimming cost V 4 bases and J 4 bases; bases outside gene matches: 1.

The J gene is TRBJ2-7, the V gene TRBV7-9; the match to TRBD2 covers 10 bases. Germline V gene sequence: CDR1 SEHNR, CDR2 FQNEAQ (reference sequence). With 5 bases clipped from V and 3 bases from J, the junction kept 7 bases outside the gene matches. The CDR3 length is 15 residues. The CDR3 sequence is CASSLSSGRSYEQYF. The CDR3 DNA reads as TGTGCCAGCAGCCTTTCTAGCGGGAGAAGCTACGAGCAGTACTTC. Complete variable domain (other parts from reference TRBV7-9 and TRBJ2-7): DTGVSQNPRHKITKRGQNVTFRCDPISEHNRLYWYRQTLGQGPEFLTYFQNEAQLEKSRLLSDRFSAERPKGSFSTLEIQRTEQGDSAMYLCASSLSSGRSYEQYFGPGTRLTVT.

The J gene is TRBJ1-2, the V gene TRBV9; D remains ambiguous. Germline values: CDR1 SGDLS, CDR2 YYNGEE. The CDR3 has 15 amino acids. V was pared by 4 bases and J by 3 bases, with 16 bases between. CDR3 loop: CASSPIISPDYGYTF. The CDR3, as DNA: TGTGCCAGCAGCCCGATAATATCCCCGGACTATGGCTACACCTTC.

This chain uses TRBV6-1 with TRBJ1-3; 7 bases fit TRBD1. Germline-derived CDR1 and CDR2 are MNHNS and SASEGT. The length of the CDR3 is 15 residues. J was trimmed by 3 bases and V by 2 bases; bases with no gene match: 4. The CDR3 is CASSERQGVGNTIYF. For the CDR3, the DNA is TGTGCCAGCAGTGAACGGCAGGGGGTTGGAAACACCATATATTTT.

This clone came up once. The CDR3 region has the DNA TGTGCCAGCAGCCACCAGAGGGACACTGAAGCTTTCTTT. Residues: CASSHQRDTEAFF. The rearrangement uses TRBV9 and TRBJ1-1; D not resolved. The CDR3 contains 13 residues. CDR1 SGDLS and CDR2 YYNGEE come from the germline V gene. Trimming stripped 4 bases from V and 3 bases from J, with 10 bases between. Full variable domain (remainder filled in from reference TRBV9 and TRBJ1-1): DSGVTQTPKHLITATGQRVTLRCSPRSGDLSVYWYQQSLDQGLQFLIQYYNGEERAKGNILERFSAQQFPDLHSELNLSSLELGDSALYFCASSHQRDTEAFFGQGTRLTVV.

The V call is TRBV27, the J call TRBJ2-7, with TRBD1 matching 9 bases. The V segment lost 3 bases and the J segment 1 base; nucleotides outside the gene matches: 7. This CDR3 is 16 amino acids long. Germline V CDR1 and CDR2: MNHEY, SMNVEV (reference sequence). This CDR3 is CASSFTRQGGSYEQYF. CDR3 coding DNA: TGTGCCAGCAGTTTTACCCGACAGGGGGGGTCCTACGAGCAGTACTTC.